This T cell receptor beta chain was obtained from a study of T cell repertoires in cytomegalovirus infection. TCRdb reprocessed the reads via MiXCR and lists one record per CDR3 protein. The repertoire holds hundreds of thousands of distinct CDR3 sequences, with about 27% as singletons. On this clonotype itself: Its target is not known.

CDR1 and CDR2 from the germline V gene are MDHEN and SYDVKM. The CDR3 contains 15 residues. The J segment lost 7 bases and the V segment lost 8 bases, leaving 14 bases of the junction unmatched. The source of this sequence is a human donor in good health (CMV status not recorded). Some clones in this sample may be carry-over from other donors' samples. The sample consisted of cultured PBMCs, taken from culture after CMV antigen stimulation. V usage is TRBV28 and J usage is TRBJ2-1; 7 bases agree with TRBD2. The CDR3 loop reads CASSLGGGARNEQFF. CDR3 nucleotides: TGTGCCAGCTCTCTGGGCGGGGGAGCAAGAAATGAGCAGTTCTTC.